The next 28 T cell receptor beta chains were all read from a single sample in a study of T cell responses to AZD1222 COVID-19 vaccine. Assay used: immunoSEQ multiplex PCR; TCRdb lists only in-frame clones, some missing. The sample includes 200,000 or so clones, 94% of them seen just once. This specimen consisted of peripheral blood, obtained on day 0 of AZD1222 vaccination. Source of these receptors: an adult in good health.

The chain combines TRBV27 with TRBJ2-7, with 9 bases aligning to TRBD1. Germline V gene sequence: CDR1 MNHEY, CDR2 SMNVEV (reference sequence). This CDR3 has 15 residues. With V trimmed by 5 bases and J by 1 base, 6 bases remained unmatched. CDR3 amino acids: CASSLVGTGSYEQYF. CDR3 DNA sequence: TGTGCCAGCAGTCTCGTCGGGACAGGGTCCTACGAGCAGTACTTC.

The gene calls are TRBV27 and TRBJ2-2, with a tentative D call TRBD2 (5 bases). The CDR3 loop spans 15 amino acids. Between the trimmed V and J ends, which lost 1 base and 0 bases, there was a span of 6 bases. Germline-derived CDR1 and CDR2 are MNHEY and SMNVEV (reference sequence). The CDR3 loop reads CASSLWGANTGELFF. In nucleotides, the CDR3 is TGTGCCAGCAGTTTATGGGGAGCGAACACCGGGGAGCTGTTTTTT.

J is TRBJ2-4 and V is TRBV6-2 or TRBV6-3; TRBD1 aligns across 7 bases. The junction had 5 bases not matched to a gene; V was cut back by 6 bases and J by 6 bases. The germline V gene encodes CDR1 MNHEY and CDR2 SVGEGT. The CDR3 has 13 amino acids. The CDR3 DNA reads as TGTGCCAGCAGCGGACAGGTGGTAAACATTCAGTACTTC. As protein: CASSGQVVNIQYF.

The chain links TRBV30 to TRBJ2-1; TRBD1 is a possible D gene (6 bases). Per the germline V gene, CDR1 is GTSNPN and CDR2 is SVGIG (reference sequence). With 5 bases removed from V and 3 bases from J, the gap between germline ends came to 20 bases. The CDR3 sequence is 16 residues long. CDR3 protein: CAWGNWVGAFYNEQFF. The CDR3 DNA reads TGTGCCTGGGGAAACTGGGTGGGGGCTTTCTACAATGAGCAGTTCTTC.

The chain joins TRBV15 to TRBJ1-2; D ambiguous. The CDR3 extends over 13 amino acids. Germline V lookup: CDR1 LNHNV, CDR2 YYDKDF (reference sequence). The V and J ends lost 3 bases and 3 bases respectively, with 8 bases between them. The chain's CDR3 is CATSRSGDYGYTF. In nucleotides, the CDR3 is TGTGCCACCAGCAGGAGTGGGGACTATGGCTACACCTTC.

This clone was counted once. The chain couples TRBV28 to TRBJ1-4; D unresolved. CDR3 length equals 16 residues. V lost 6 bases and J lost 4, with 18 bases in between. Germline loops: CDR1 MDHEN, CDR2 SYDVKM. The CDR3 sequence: CASSGQLRAINEKLFF. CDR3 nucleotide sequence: TGTGCCAGCAGCGGCCAATTGAGGGCCATTAATGAAAAACTGTTTTTT.

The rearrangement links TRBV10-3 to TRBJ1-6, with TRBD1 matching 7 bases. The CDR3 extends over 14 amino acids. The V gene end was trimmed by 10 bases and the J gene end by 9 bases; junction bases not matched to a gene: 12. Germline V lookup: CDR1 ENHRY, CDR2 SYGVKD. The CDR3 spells CATSTGTTVSPLHF. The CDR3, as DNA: TGTGCCACATCGACAGGGACAACTGTTTCACCCCTCCACTTT.

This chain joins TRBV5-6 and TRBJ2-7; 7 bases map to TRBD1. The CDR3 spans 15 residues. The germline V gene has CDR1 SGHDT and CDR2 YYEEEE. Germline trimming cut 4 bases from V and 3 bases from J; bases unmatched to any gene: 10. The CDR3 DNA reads TGTGCCAGCAGCCCGGACACAGGGGTTCTCTACGAGCAGTACTTC. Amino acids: CASSPDTGVLYEQYF.

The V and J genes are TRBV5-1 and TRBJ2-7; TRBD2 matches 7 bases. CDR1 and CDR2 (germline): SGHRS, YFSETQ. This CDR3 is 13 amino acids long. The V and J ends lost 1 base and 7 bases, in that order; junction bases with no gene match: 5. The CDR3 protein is CASSLSGGQEQYF. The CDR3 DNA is TGCGCCAGCAGCTTGTCGGGGGGTCAAGAGCAGTACTTC.

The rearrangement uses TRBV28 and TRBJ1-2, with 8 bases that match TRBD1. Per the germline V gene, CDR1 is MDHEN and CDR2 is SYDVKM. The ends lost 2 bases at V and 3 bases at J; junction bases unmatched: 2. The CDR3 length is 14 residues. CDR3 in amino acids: CASSLNRGDYGYTF. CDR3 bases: TGTGCCAGCAGTTTAAACAGGGGGGACTATGGCTACACCTTC.

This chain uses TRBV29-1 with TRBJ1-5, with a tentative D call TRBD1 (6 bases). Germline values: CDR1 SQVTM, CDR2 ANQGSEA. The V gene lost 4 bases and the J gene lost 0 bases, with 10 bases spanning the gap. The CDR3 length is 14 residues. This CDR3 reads CSVGTDNSNQPQHF. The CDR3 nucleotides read TGCAGCGTTGGGACAGACAATAGCAATCAGCCCCAGCATTTT.

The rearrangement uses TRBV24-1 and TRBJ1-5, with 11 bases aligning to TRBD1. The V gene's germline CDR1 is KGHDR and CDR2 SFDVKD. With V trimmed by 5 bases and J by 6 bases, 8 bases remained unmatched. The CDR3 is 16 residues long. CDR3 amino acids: CATSGSRTGGGQPQHF. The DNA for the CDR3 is TGTGCCACCAGTGGGTCTCGGACAGGGGGCGGTCAGCCCCAGCATTTT.

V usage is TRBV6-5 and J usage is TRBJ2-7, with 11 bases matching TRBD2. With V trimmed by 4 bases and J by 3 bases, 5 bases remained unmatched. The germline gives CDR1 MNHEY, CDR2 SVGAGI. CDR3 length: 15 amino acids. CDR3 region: CASSSLAGVFYEQYF. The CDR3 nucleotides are TGTGCCAGCAGTTCACTAGCGGGAGTTTTCTACGAGCAGTACTTC.

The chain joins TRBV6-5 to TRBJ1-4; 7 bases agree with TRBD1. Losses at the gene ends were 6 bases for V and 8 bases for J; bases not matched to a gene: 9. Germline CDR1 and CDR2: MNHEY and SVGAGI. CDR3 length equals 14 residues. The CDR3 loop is CASSRDRAIEKLFF. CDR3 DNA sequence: TGTGCCAGCAGCCGTGACAGGGCCATCGAAAAACTGTTTTTT.

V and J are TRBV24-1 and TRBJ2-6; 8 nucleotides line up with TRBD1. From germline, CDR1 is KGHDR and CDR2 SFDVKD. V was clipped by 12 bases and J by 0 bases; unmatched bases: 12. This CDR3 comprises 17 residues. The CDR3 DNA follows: TGTGCCTCACAAAGGGGCAGGGGGCCCTCTGGGGCCAACGTCCTGACTTTC. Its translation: CASQRGRGPSGANVLTF.

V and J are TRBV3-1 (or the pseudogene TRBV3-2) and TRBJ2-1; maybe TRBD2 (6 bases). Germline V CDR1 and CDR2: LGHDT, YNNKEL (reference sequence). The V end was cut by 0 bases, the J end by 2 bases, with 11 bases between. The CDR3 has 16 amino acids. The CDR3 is CASSQEERVPYNEQFF. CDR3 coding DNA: TGTGCCAGCAGCCAAGAGGAGCGGGTCCCCTACAATGAGCAGTTCTTC.

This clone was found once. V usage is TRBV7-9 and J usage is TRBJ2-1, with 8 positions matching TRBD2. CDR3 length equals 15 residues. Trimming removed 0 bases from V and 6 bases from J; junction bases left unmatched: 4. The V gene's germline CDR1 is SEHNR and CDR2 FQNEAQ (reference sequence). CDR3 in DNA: TGTGCCAGCAGCTTAGCCCTCGGGACTAGCAATGAGCAGTTCTTC. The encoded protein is CASSLALGTSNEQFF.

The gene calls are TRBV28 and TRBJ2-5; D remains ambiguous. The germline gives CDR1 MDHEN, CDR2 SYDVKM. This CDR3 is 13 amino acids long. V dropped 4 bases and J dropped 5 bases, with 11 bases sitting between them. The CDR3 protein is CASSSQVLETQYF. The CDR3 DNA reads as TGTGCCAGCAGTTCCCAGGTCCTGGAGACCCAGTACTTC.

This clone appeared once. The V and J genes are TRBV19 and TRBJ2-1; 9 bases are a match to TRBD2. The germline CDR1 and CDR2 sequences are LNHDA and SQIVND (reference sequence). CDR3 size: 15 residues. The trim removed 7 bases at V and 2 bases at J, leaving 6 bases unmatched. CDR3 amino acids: CASTPSGVTYNEQFF. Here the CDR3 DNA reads TGTGCCAGTACTCCTAGCGGGGTTACCTACAATGAGCAGTTCTTC.

CDR3 sequence: CASSFRDSGDEAFF. CDR3 bases: TGCGCCAGCAGCTTCCGAGACAGCGGGGATGAAGCTTTCTTT. The chain combines TRBV5-1 with TRBJ1-1; TRBD1 is a possible D gene (5 bases). The CDR3 sequence is 14 residues long. V was clipped by 2 bases and J by 7 bases, with 15 bases between them. Germline V gene sequence: CDR1 SGHRS, CDR2 YFSETQ.

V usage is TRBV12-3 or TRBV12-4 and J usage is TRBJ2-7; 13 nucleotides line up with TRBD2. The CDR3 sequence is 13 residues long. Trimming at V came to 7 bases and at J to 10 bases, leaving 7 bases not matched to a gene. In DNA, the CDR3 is TGTGCCAGCACCACGGGACTAGCGGGGCCCCAGTACTTC. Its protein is CASTTGLAGPQYF.

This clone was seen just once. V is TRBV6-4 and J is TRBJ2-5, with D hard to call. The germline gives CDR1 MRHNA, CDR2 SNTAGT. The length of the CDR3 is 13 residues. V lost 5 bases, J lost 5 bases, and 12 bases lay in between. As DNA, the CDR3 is TGTGCCAGCAGTCTAGAGATCGGGGAGACCCAGTACTTC. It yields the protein CASSLEIGETQYF.

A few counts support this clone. CDR3 residues: CASSQAFEGRRIHTIYF. The CDR3 DNA is TGTGCCAGCAGCCAAGCTTTCGAGGGGAGAAGGATACACACCATATATTTT. The chain uses TRBV14 and TRBJ1-3; possibly TRBD1 for D (5 bases). Germline-derived CDR1 and CDR2 are SGHDN and FVKESK. The CDR3 consists of 17 residues. V was pared by 1 base and J by 8 bases, with 21 bases between.

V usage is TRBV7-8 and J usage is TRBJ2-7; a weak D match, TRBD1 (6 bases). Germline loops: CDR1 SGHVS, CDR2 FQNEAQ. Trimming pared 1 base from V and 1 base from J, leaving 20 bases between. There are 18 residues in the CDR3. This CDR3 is CASSLGTGQRIFSYEQYF. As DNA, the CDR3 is TGTGCCAGCAGCTTAGGAACCGGACAGCGTATTTTTTCCTACGAGCAGTACTTC.

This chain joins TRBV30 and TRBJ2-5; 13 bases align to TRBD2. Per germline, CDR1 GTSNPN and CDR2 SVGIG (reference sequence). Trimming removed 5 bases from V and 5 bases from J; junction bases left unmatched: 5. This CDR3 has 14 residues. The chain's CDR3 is CAWGLAGVSETQYF. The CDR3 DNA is TGTGCCTGGGGACTAGCGGGAGTTAGTGAGACCCAGTACTTC.

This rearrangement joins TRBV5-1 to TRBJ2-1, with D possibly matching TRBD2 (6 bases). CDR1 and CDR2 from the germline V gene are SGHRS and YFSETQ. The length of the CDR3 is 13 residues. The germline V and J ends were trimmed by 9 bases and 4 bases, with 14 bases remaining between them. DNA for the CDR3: TGCGCCACTCGGGCCGGAGGGTACAATGAGCAGTTCTTC. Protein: CATRAGGYNEQFF.

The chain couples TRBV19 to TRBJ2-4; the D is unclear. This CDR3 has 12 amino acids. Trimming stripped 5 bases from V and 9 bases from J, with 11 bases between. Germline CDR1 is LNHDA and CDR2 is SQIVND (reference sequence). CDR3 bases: TGTGCCAGTAGTCCCCGAGGTAGCATTCAGTACTTC. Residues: CASSPRGSIQYF.

The CDR3 DNA reads TGTGCCACCAGTGATTTCCCGAGCACAGGAGATACGCAGTATTTT. This gives the protein CATSDFPSTGDTQYF. The V gene is TRBV24-1, the J gene TRBJ2-3, with D perhaps matching TRBD1 (5 bases). Germline V gives CDR1 KGHDR, CDR2 SFDVKD. The CDR3 spans 15 residues. The V end lost 1 base, the J end lost 5 bases, and 12 bases lay between the germline ends.